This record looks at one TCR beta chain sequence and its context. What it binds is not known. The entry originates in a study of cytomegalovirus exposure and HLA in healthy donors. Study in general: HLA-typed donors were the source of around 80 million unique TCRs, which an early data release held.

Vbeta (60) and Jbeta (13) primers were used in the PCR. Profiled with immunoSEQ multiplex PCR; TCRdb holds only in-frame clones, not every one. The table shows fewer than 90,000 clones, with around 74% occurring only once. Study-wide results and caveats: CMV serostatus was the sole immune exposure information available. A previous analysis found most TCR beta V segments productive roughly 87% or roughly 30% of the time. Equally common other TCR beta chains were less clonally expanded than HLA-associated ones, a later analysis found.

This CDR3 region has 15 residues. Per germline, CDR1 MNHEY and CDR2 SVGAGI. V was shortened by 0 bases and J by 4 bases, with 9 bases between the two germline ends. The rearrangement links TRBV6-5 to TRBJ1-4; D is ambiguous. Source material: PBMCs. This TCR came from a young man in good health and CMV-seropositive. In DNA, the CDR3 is TGTGCCAGCAGTTACTCGCTGGAGTTTAATGAAAAACTGTTTTTT. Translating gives CASSYSLEFNEKLFF.